The source of this T cell receptor (beta chain) is a study of Ad26.COV2.S vaccination and SARS-CoV-2 variants. Findings and limits, study-wide: The analyses of TCR breadth and depth may have understated the size of total T cell responses. Vaccinees displayed broader spike-specific TCR repertoires than placebo recipients. Substantial response breadth was reportedly seen for spike-specific CD8+ and CD4+ T cells after vaccination. Participants given vaccine showed non-spike TCR breadth similar to that of placebo recipients.

Using immunoSEQ multiplex PCR, the repertoire was profiled, and TCRdb retains in-frame clones only, with some absent. The data show some 190,000 clones, approximately 88% seen once. About this clone itself: Its antigen is still unknown.

Germline V CDR1 and CDR2: ENHRY, SYGVKD. The germline V and J ends were trimmed by 4 bases and 1 base, with 13 bases remaining between them. CDR3 length equals 15 residues. The clonotype comes from a human donor who had recovered from COVID-19. The chain has TRBV10-3 and TRBJ2-5; D is perhaps TRBD2 (5 bases). The source material was peripheral blood, sampled after recovery from COVID-19. The CDR3 loop is CAISGPPGFQETQYF. The CDR3 coding sequence is TGTGCCATCAGTGGCCCCCCGGGATTCCAAGAGACCCAGTACTTC.